The sequence of this T cell receptor beta chain was determined in a study of beta chain features in type 1 diabetes. Researchers reported sorting CD4+ naive, central memory, regulatory and stem cell-like memory cells via CD45RO/CCR7/CD25/CD127/CD95/CD27. Germline CDR1 SGDLS, CDR2 YYNGEE. The CDR3 has 15 residues. V dropped 4 bases and J dropped 1 base, with 15 bases sitting between them. Study outcomes and limitations: Researchers report that Type 1 diabetes patients had moderately but significantly shorter TCRB CDR3s across all four CD4+ subsets.

Expressed TCRB transcripts were sequenced, since all the RNA that had been isolated was reverse transcribed. Sequenced by immunoSEQ multiplex PCR; TCRdb stores in-frame clones only, minus some. In the table there are about 320,000 clones, 12% to 15% of which are singletons. As concerns this clone: Its antigen is currently unknown.

The sequence was obtained from a man younger than 45 in good health. The chain is built from TRBV9 and TRBJ2-7; D call uncertain. The sample consisted of central memory CD4+ T cells from blood. The CDR3 sequence is CASSTRTAGSYEQYF. CDR3 DNA: TGTGCCAGCAGCACTCGGACGGCCGGGTCCTACGAGCAGTACTTC.